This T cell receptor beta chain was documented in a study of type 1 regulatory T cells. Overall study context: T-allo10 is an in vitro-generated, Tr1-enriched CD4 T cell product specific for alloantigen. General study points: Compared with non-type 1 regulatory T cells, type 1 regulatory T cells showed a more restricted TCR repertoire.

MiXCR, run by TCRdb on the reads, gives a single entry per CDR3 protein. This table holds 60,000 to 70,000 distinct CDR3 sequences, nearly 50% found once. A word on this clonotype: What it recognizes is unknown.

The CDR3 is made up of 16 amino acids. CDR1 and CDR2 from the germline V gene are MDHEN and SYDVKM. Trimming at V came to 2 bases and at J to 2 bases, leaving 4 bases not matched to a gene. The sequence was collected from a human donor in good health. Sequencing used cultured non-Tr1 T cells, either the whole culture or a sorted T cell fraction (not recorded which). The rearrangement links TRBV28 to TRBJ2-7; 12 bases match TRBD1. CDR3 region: CASSLGGTGGAYEQYF. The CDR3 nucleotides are TGTGCCAGCAGTTTAGGGGGGACAGGGGGCGCCTACGAGCAGTACTTC.